These 6 T cell receptor beta chains were sequenced from one sample in a study of T cell repertoires in cytomegalovirus infection. These receptors lack a known antigen. TCRdb re-called the reads with MiXCR, one entry per CDR3 protein. The sample holds about 920,000 distinct CDR3 sequences, under 40% seen once. The sample consisted of cultured CD8+ T cells from PBMCs, taken from culture after CMV antigen stimulation. The receptors were gathered from a human donor in good health (CMV status not recorded). Some clones in this sample may be carry-over from other donors' samples.

This clonotype appeared a few times. The genes are TRBV20-1 and TRBJ2-7; TRBD1 is a possible D gene (6 bases). The CDR3 length is 12 residues. The germline gives CDR1 DFQATT, CDR2 SNEGSKA (reference sequence). V dropped 4 bases and J dropped 2 bases, with 9 bases sitting between them. The CDR3 coding sequence is TGCAGTGCTATGGACAGCGCCTACGAGCAGTACGTC. It yields the protein CSAMDSAYEQYV.

J is TRBJ2-1 and V is TRBV7-6, with 7 bases that match TRBD2. From germline, CDR1 is SGHVS and CDR2 FNYEAQ. The J segment lost 6 bases and the V segment lost 2 bases, leaving 7 bases of the junction unmatched. This CDR3 is 15 amino acids long. CDR3 in amino acids: CASSLTSGEINEQFF. CDR3 bases: TGTGCCAGCAGCTTAACAAGCGGGGAAATCAATGAGCAGTTCTTC.

The chain carries TRBV7-9 and TRBJ2-5, with 8 bases matching TRBD1. Germline V gene lookup returns CDR1 SEHNR and CDR2 FQNEAQ (reference sequence). The CDR3 runs 16 residues. The junction had 9 bases not matched to a gene; V was cut back by 4 bases and J by 2 bases. CDR3 protein: CASSSPRDRPQETQYF. For the CDR3, the DNA is TGTGCCAGCAGCTCTCCCCGGGACAGGCCACAAGAGACCCAGTACTTC.

The chain couples TRBV12-3 or TRBV12-4 to TRBJ1-3; D gene ambiguous. V lost 3 bases, J lost 11 bases, and 8 bases lay in between. CDR3 length: 11 amino acids. Written as DNA, the CDR3 is TGTGCCAGCAGTTTGTCTGATTCCATATATTTT. This encodes CASSLSDSIYF.

The chain links TRBV7-9 to TRBJ1-2, with D unresolved. The V gene lost 7 bases and the J gene lost 6 bases, with 21 bases spanning the gap. The germline gives CDR1 SEHNR, CDR2 FQNEAQ (reference sequence). The CDR3 runs 15 residues. The CDR3 DNA is TGTGCCAGCACCCTACCTTCAGACGGAAGAGATGGCTACACCTTC. Translating gives CASTLPSDGRDGYTF.

The CDR3 is CASSPESGWGTDTQYF. The CDR3 nucleotides read TGTGCCAGCAGCCCGGAATCGGGTTGGGGCACAGATACGCAGTATTTT. V gene TRBV9 combines with J gene TRBJ2-3, with D unclear. Per the germline V gene, CDR1 is SGDLS and CDR2 is YYNGEE. There are 16 residues in the CDR3. V lost 4 bases to trimming and J lost 1 base, with 16 bases between them. Variable domain in full (rest from reference TRBV9 and TRBJ2-3): DSGVTQTPKHLITATGQRVTLRCSPRSGDLSVYWYQQSLDQGLQFLIQYYNGEERAKGNILERFSAQQFPDLHSELNLSSLELGDSALYFCASSPESGWGTDTQYFGPGTRLTVL.